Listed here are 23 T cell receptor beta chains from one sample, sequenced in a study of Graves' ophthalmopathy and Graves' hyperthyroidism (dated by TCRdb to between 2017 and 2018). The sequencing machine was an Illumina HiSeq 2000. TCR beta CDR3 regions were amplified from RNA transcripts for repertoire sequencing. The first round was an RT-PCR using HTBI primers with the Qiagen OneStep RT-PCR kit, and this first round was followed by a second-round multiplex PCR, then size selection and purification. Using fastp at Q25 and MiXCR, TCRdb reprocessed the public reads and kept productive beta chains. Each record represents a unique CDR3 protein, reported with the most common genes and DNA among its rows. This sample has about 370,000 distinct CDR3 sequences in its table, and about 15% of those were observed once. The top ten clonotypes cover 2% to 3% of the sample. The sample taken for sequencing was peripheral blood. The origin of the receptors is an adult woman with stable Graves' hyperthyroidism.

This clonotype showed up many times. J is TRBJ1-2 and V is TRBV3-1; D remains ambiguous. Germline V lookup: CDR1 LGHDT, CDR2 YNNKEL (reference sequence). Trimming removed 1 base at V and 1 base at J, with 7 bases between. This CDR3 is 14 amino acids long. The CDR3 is CASSQVRSNYGYTF. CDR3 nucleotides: TGTGCCAGCAGCCAAGTGCGCAGTAACTATGGCTACACCTTC.

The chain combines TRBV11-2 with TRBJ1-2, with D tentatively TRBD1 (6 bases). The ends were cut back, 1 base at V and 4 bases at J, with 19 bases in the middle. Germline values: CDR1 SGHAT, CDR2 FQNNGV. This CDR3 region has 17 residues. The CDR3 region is CASSLVLIQGGSYGYTF. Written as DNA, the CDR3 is TGTGCCAGCAGCTTAGTCTTGATACAGGGAGGATCCTATGGCTACACCTTC.

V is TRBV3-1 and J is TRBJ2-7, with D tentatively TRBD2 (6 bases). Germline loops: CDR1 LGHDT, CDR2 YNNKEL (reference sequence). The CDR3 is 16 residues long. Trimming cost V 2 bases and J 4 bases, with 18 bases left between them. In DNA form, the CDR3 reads TGTGCCAGCAGCCAAAGGGTAATGACTAGACAGTACGAGCAGTACTTC. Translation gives CASSQRVMTRQYEQYF.

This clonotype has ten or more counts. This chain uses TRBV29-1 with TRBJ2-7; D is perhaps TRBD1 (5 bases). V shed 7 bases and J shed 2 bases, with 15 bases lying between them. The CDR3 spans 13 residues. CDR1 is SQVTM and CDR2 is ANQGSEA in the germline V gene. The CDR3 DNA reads TGCAGCGCCAGGGTGGGTATCACCTACGAGCAGTACTTC. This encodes CSARVGITYEQYF.

DNA for the CDR3: TGTGCCAGCAGCCTTATCCTAGGGACTAGCGGGTATACCGGGGAGCTGTTTTTT. Protein sequence: CASSLILGTSGYTGELFF. The chain couples TRBV11-2 to TRBJ2-2, with 12 positions matching TRBD2. The germline gives CDR1 SGHAT, CDR2 FQNNGV. V trimming: 5 bases; J trimming: 5 bases; junction bases outside the gene matches: 12. The CDR3 has 18 residues.

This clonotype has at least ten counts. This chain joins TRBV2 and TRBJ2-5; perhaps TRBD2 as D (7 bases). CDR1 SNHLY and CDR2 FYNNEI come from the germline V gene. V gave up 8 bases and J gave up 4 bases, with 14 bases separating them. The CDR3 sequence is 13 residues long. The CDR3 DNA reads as TGTGCCAGCGGGGGGGCGCAGGGAGAGACCCAGTACTTC. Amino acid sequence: CASGGAQGETQYF. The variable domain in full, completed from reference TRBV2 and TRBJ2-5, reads EPEVTQTPSHQVTQMGQEVILRCVPISNHLYFYWYRQILGQKVEFLVSFYNNEISEKSEIFDDQFSVERPDGSNFTLKIRSTKLEDSAMYFCASGGAQGETQYFGPGTRLLVL.

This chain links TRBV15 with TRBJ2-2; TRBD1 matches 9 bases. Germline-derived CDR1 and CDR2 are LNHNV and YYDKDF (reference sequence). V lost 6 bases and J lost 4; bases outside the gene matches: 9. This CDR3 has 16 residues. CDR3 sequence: CATRNPGQGRTGELFF. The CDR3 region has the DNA TGTGCCACCAGGAATCCGGGACAGGGTCGCACCGGGGAGCTGTTTTTT.

The CDR3 bases are TGTGCCAGCAGTCTCACAGGGGGAGGGCAGTACTTC. Residues: CASSLTGGGQYF. This chain uses TRBV12-3 or TRBV12-4 with TRBJ2-7, with 8 positions matching TRBD1. The V segment lost 5 bases and the J segment 9 bases; nucleotides outside the gene matches: 6. The length of the CDR3 is 12 residues.

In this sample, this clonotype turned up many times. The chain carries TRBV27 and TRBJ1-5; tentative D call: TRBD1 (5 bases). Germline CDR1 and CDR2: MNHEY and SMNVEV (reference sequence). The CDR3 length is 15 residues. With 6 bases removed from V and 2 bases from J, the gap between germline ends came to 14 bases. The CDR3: CASSQRGFGNQPQHF. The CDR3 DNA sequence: TGTGCCAGCAGCCAGAGGGGTTTTGGCAATCAGCCCCAGCATTTT.

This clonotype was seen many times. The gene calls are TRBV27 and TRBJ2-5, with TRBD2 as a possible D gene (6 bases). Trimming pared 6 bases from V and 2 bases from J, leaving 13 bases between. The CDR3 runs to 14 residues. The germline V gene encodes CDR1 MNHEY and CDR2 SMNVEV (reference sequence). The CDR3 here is CASREGAGQETQYF. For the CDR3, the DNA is TGTGCCAGCAGAGAGGGAGCGGGTCAAGAGACCCAGTACTTC.

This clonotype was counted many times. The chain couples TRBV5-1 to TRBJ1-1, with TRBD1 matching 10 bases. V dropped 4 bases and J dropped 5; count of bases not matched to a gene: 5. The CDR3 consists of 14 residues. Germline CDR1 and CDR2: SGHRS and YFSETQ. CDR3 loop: CASSRDRGRTEAFF. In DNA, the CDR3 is TGCGCCAGCAGCCGGGACAGGGGTCGGACTGAAGCTTTCTTT.

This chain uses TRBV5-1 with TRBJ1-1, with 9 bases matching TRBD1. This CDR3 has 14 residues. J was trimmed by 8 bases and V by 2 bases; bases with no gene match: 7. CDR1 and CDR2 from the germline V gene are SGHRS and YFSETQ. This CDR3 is CASSFQGQGSEAFF. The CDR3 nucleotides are TGCGCCAGCAGCTTTCAGGGACAGGGATCCGAAGCTTTCTTT.

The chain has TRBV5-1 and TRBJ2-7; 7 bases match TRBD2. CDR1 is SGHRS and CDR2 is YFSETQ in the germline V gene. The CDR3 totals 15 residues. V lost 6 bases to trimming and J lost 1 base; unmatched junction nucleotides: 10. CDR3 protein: CASTLLAAGSYEQYF. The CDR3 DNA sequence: TGCGCCAGCACCCTTCTAGCGGCCGGTTCCTACGAGCAGTACTTC.

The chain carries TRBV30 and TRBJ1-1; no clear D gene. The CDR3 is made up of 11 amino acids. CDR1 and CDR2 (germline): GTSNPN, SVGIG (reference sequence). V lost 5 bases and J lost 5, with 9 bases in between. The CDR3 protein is CAWWTGTEAFF. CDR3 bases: TGTGCCTGGTGGACGGGAACTGAAGCTTTCTTT.

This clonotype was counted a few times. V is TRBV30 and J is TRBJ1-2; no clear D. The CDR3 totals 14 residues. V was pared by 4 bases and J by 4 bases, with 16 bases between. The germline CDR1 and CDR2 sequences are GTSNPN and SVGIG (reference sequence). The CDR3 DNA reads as TGTGCCTGGAACACGGGTTTGGGGAGCTATGGCTACACCTTC. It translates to CAWNTGLGSYGYTF.

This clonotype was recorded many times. This chain's CDR3 is CSATRGTMNTEAFF. The CDR3 DNA sequence: TGCAGTGCTACCCGAGGGACAATGAACACTGAAGCTTTCTTT. The chain links TRBV20-1 to TRBJ1-1; perhaps TRBD1 as D (6 bases). Trimming pared 4 bases from V and 0 bases from J, leaving 12 bases between. CDR3 size: 14 residues. Germline CDR1 DFQATT, CDR2 SNEGSKA (reference sequence).

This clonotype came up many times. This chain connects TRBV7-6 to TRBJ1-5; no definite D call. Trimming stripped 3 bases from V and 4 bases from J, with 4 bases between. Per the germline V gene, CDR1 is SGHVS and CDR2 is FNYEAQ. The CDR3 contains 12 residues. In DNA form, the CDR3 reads TGTGCCAGCAGCTTCGGGAATCAGCCCCAGCATTTT. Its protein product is CASSFGNQPQHF.

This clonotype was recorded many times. The CDR3 is CATSDLQGQGSGELFF. CDR3 coding DNA: TGTGCCACCAGTGATTTGCAGGGACAGGGGTCCGGGGAGCTGTTTTTT. V is TRBV24-1 and J is TRBJ2-2, with TRBD1 identical over 10 bases. The V gene's germline CDR1 is KGHDR and CDR2 SFDVKD. J was trimmed by 6 bases and V by 0 bases; bases with no gene match: 3. This CDR3 has 16 amino acids.

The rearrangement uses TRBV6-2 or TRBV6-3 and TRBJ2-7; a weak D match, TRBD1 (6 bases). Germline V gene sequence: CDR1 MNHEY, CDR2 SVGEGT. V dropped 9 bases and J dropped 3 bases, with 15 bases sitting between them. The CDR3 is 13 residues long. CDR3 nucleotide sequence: TGTGCCAGTAGTAATACAGGGCTCTACGAGCAGTACTTC. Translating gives CASSNTGLYEQYF.

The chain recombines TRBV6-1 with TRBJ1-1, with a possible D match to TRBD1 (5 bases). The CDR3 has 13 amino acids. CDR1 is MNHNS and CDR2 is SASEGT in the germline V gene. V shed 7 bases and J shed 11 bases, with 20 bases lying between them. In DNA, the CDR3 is TGTGCCAGCACCCCAAGGCGTACCAGGGAGGCTTTCTTT. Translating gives CASTPRRTREAFF.

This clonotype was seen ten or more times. CDR3 amino acids: CASSFGGTGLSPLHF. The CDR3 DNA reads TGTGCCAGCAGTTTCGGGGGGACAGGGTTATCACCCCTCCACTTT. This chain joins TRBV28 and TRBJ1-6, with TRBD1 matching 9 bases. The germline V gene encodes CDR1 MDHEN and CDR2 SYDVKM. The CDR3 has 15 residues. Germline trimming cut 3 bases from V and 10 bases from J; bases unmatched to any gene: 7.

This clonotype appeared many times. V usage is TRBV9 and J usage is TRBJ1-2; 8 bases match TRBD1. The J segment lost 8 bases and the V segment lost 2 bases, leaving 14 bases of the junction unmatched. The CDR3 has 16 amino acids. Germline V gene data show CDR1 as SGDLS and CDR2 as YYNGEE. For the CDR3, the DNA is TGTGCCAGCAGCGTTCTTCCGACAGGGGAGGTGGAGGGCTACACCTTC. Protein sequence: CASSVLPTGEVEGYTF. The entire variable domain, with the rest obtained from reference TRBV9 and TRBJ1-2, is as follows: DSGVTQTPKHLITATGQRVTLRCSPRSGDLSVYWYQQSLDQGLQFLIQYYNGEERAKGNILERFSAQQFPDLHSELNLSSLELGDSALYFCASSVLPTGEVEGYTFGSGTRLTVV.

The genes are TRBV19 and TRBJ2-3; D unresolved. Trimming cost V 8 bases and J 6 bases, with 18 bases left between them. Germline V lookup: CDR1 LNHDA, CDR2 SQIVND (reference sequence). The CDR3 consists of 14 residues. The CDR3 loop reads CASCRNFPDDTQYF. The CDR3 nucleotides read TGTGCCAGTTGTCGGAATTTCCCTGATGATACGCAGTATTTT.